This T cell receptor beta chain stems from a study of cytomegalovirus exposure and HLA in healthy donors (TCRdb year 2017). Looking at the study overall: An earlier analysis of 550 to 700 of the donors reported approximately 290 Gb of sequence data and some 120 million unique TCR beta sequences from roughly 200 million T cells. The aim of the study was to test whether cataloging public T cell receptors could identify signatures of past pathogen exposure. Five DR-DQ haplotypes were treated as single units for association and clustering because of strong linkage in the cohort. Donor age, sex, ethnicity and CMV serostatus were collected together with the repertoire data. Of the roughly 410 genotyped donors, more than 75% were placed in the genetic ancestry cluster associated with self-reported Caucasian donors. HLA typing included class I and class II loci at four-digit resolution. Across approximately 400 genotyped donors of the cohort, an average of approximately 220,000 unique TCR beta nucleotide sequences per donor were sequenced, and 15% to 20% of those sequences were non-productive. The T cell repertoires of 550 to 850 subjects were profiled by immunosequencing and related to cytomegalovirus serostatus. An early release that covered approximately 600 HLA-typed donors contained about 290 gigabases of sequencing data and 70 million to 100 million unique TCR sequences. To decide whether each TCR beta V gene segment behaved as functional or pseudogenic, an earlier analysis of fewer than 750 of the donors relied on high-throughput TCR beta sequencing. Rather than drawing on any new phenotypic data, the later analysis identified candidate immune exposures from TCR beta sequences and the way those sequences occurred across donors. Every discovery cohort repertoire had been produced on one sequencing platform. High-throughput TCR immunosequencing, statistical association of individual TCRs with disease status, and machine learning were combined to predict cytomegalovirus infection status. A later analysis re-analyzed previously published TCR beta repertoires from about 600 donors and added high-resolution HLA genotyping to study TCR occurrence patterns. Besides the first cohort of 666 subjects, a separate validation cohort made up of roughly 120 different subjects was used. In a later genetic analysis, genome-wide SNP genotypes for 398 of the 666 donors were used, and that subset was treated as a discovery cohort. The number of typed donors differed by locus: about 629-640 for A, B, C, DRB1 and DQB1; approximately 530 for DQA1; 606 for DPA1; and roughly 450 for DPB1.

Preparation of the library involved the immunoSEQ multiplex PCR assay. For the multiplex PCR, a mixture combining 60 forward primers for TCR Vbeta segments and 13 reverse primers for TCR Jbeta segments was used. Amplification of the CDR3 region of rearranged TCR beta genes was performed with a multiplex PCR assay on genomic DNA. The amplified TCR beta libraries were sequenced on the Illumina HiSeq System as 87-base-pair reads. From the authors' description of their analysis: A later analysis counted about 80 million unique TCR beta chains across the 550 to 800 repertoires, and some 11 million of these chains were shared by at least two donors. A nearest-neighbor algorithm error-corrected the raw reads and collapsed the reads into unique sequences, merging closely related sequences to remove PCR and sequencing errors. Alignment of CDR3 sequences to IMGT reference sequences was used to assign V, D and J gene segments. For a sequence to be retained, a match of at least six nucleotides to both a V gene segment and a J gene segment was required. Rearrangements were classified as productive when the CDR3 lacked stop codons and remained in frame with V and J, and all other rearrangements were classified as non-productive. Following IMGT convention, CDR3 was defined as the stretch from the second conserved V-encoded cysteine up to the conserved J-encoded phenylalanine. Sequences without an unambiguous match to a single V gene segment were excluded from the earlier analysis of several hundred of the donors. In an earlier analysis of several hundred of the donors, V segments were called functional above 56.7% productive rearrangements and were called segregating when the between-donor standard deviation exceeded 5%. A statistical classification framework was developed to diagnose cytomegalovirus status using the catalog of TCR beta chain sequences. In a later analysis, V and J genes were assigned by comparing TCR nucleotide sequences against IMGT/GENE-DB human TR gene sequences. In a later analysis, CDR3 sequences and most-parsimonious VDJ recombination scenarios were assigned using the TCRdist pipeline. A later analysis defined each TCR beta chain by its CDR3 amino acid sequence plus V-gene family, and excluded reads lacking a unique V-gene family. In a later analysis, fewer than 600 highly shared, low-generation-probability nucleotide sequences were removed to address suspected cross-contamination and a sequencing artifact. For each public chain, a later analysis derived a clonal expansion index from normalized ranks of inferred template counts within each repertoire. Generation probabilities in a later analysis came from a VDJ recombination model fitted to out-of-frame rearrangements, and those results were checked against IGoR. A later analysis scored TCR-TCR, TCR-HLA and TCR-CMV co-occurrence with hypergeometric tests, applying a repertoire-size bias correction to TCR pairs. To estimate false discovery rates, a later analysis permuted the HLA or CMV assignments 20 times. A later analysis grouped co-occurring TCRs with DBSCAN, adding TCRdist sequence similarity when clustering within HLA-allele-positive subsets. Repertoires with fewer than 30,000 or more than 120,000 public chains, plus five repertoires with anomalous nucleotide sharing, were excluded from co-occurrence clustering. This is the immuneACCESS table as TCRdb keeps it, with only in-frame sequences that have V and J called. A part of the clones is gone; compared with another copy, unresolved V genes explain less than half, and the rest is unexplained. D and trimming were read from the DNA, whereas the V and J calls and clone size are those reported in that table. This sample gives about 67,000 clones in total; 68% of them show up just once. The biggest ten clones account for 2% to 2.5% of the sample.

From cysteine to phenylalanine, the CDR3 is 14 amino acids long. Of the read, only the CDR3 DNA is kept; its 42 bases are in frame from base 1. Trimming removed 4 bases from V and 11 bases from J; the gene matches leave 12 bases unexplained. The germline V gene (reference sequence) yields SGHNT for CDR1 and YYREEE for CDR2. As concerns this clone: Its binding antigen is unknown. No quality values exist for individual bases; no much larger clone is one base distant.

In total, approximately 700 healthy bone marrow donors made up the cohort. At the time of sampling, all cohort members were nominally healthy, though unrecorded immune exposures were likely present. The donor was CMV seronegative and was included in the group of around 320 seronegative cohort members. A peripheral blood sample was collected from each donor, and TCR beta sequencing was performed on peripheral blood mononuclear cells. Genomic DNA extraction from the blood cell samples was performed with the Qiagen DNeasy Blood Extraction Kit. Summary of the overall study and its limitations: A group of highly shared sequence variants was considered likely to be a technical artifact of the sequencing pipeline. Assigning TCR associations to individual alleles was difficult when HLA alleles, especially DR and DQ, strongly co-occurred. According to a later analysis, parvovirus B19, influenza, CMV and Epstein-Barr virus appeared linked to several top co-occurrence clusters. The study listed 164 TCR beta chains as associated with cytomegalovirus. A later genetic analysis associated a missense DCLRE1C variant with V-gene and J-gene trimming of TCR beta chains, and an independent cohort replicated the association. Correlated functional status among segregating V segments might reflect linkage disequilibrium, but an unknown experimental factor could not be ruled out. A further reported finding was that TCR beta sequences accurately predicted the HLA-A and HLA-B alleles for most subjects in the first cohort. Cytomegalovirus status was reported to be diagnosed by the classifier with high specificity and sensitivity in both the original and validation cohorts. According to a later analysis, most CMV-associated TCR beta chains appeared to be HLA-restricted, and the HLA associations seemed to be driven largely by CMV exposure. Broadly in line with IMGT annotations, most TCR beta V segments showed up in productive rearrangements about 87% or about 30% of the time in an earlier analysis of 450 to 600 of the donors. A later analysis found that HLA-associated TCR beta chains were more clonally expanded and had lower generation probabilities than equally common non-associated chains. A few of the identified cytomegalovirus-associated TCR beta chains were confirmed in vitro to be specific for cytomegalovirus antigens. The authors suggested that the approach could potentially be generalized to other disease states and immunological phenotypes. Because some donors lacked HLA typing at each locus, the association tests relied only on the typed subset. For the cohort, immune exposure information was limited to CMV serostatus. Most TCR sequences were observed very rarely across donors, whereas some public TCRs were present in many individuals. In a later analysis, the rate of TCR association differed among HLA loci, with DRB1 alleles having the most associated TCRs and HLA-C alleles having the fewest. The presence/absence analyses assumed that sequencing depth was roughly uniform across donors, and that assumption may not be true. Because the 87-base-pair reads could not distinguish some IMGT-functional V segments, including TRBV6-2 and TRBV6-3, those segments were excluded. According to a later genetic analysis, donors in an Asian-associated ancestry cluster had fewer N-insertions in productive TCRs than the approximately 670-donor mean. In this cohort, only TCR beta chains were sequenced, and detectable features were limited by the absence of alpha or paired-chain data. Specific HLA alleles were associated with over 15,000 TCR beta sequences at a false discovery rate of 0.05 in a later analysis. About 15 rarely observed V segments, including chromosome 9 orphons, were excluded from the earlier analysis of a few hundred of the donors because counts were too low.

The sequence links TRBV5-4 to TRBJ1-5, with 7 bases aligning to TRBD1. The sequence derives from a young woman in good health and CMV-seronegative. The specimen sequenced was PBMCs. Read as DNA, the sequence is TGTGCCAGCAGCAAGGGACAGATCCTAGGGTCCCAGCATTTT. It codes for CASSKGQILGSQHF.